Listed below are T cell receptor beta chains from one sample, sequenced in a study of PD-1 blockade in classical Hodgkin lymphoma. TCRdb's table, derived via immunoSEQ multiplex PCR, lists solely in-frame clones and lacks some. The sample records tens of thousands of clones, 75% to 85% being singletons. This sample comprised peripheral blood mononuclear cells (PBMCs), obtained at baseline. The receptors come from a human donor with classical Hodgkin lymphoma. CDR3s leave out the opening cysteine and the closing phenylalanine or tryptophan. A D gene is named only where the DNA matches it firmly.

CDR3: SVRSGNEKLF
V: TRBV29-1
J: TRBJ1-4
D: .

CDR3: ASSIGTGGFRYEQY
V: TRBV11-2
J: TRBJ2-7
D: TRBD1

CDR3: ASSAVGSRYEQY
V: TRBV11-2
J: .
D: .

CDR3: ASSPLKNPPALTGELF
V: TRBV18
J: TRBJ2-2
D: .

CDR3: ASSFPPYQPQH
V: TRBV28
J: TRBJ1-5
D: .

CDR3: ASSRAGTASNQPQH
V: TRBV19
J: TRBJ1-5
D: .

CDR3: ASSQDPLTSGTLGEQY
V: TRBV4-1
J: TRBJ2-7
D: .

CDR3: ASSYKVGGYT
V: TRBV6-6
J: TRBJ1-2
D: .

CDR3: ASSWGGGGTDTQY
V: TRBV6-6
J: TRBJ2-3
D: TRBD2

CDR3: ASSLQHPDTQY
V: TRBV4-2
J: TRBJ2-3
D: .

CDR3: ASSLTSADTQY
V: TRBV7-3
J: TRBJ2-3
D: .

CDR3: ASRGRGVTGELF
V: TRBV19
J: TRBJ2-2
D: TRBD2

CDR3: ASSPSLGPTGELF
V: TRBV28
J: TRBJ2-2
D: .

CDR3: ASSQGTGASGANVLT
V: TRBV4-3
J: TRBJ2-6
D: TRBD1

CDR3: ASSPNGGRPYEQY
V: TRBV4-3
J: TRBJ2-7
D: .

CDR3: ASSSLYGGTSGNTIY
V: TRBV28
J: TRBJ1-3
D: .

CDR3: ASSSTGEGQPQH
V: TRBV2
J: TRBJ1-5
D: TRBD1

CDR3: ASSLLGTGGFYEQY
V: TRBV28
J: TRBJ2-7
D: TRBD1

CDR3: ASSYSAFSGELF
V: TRBV6-5
J: TRBJ2-2
D: .

CDR3: ASSYRESGANVLT
V: TRBV6-5
J: TRBJ2-6
D: .

CDR3: ASSWPQADNEQF
V: TRBV5-4
J: TRBJ2-1
D: .

CDR3: ASAADSGANVLT
V: TRBV2
J: TRBJ2-6
D: .

CDR3: ASSVRATGANVLT
V: TRBV9
J: TRBJ2-6
D: .

CDR3: ASSWGQPYEQY
V: TRBV19
J: TRBJ2-7
D: TRBD1

CDR3: ASSSDPGTDTQY
V: TRBV5-4
J: TRBJ2-3
D: .

CDR3: ASSFLDRSFYGYT
V: TRBV28
J: TRBJ1-2
D: .

CDR3: ASSLEGSDEQY
V: TRBV27
J: TRBJ2-7
D: .

CDR3: ASSPTAWGNSPLH
V: TRBV7-9
J: TRBJ1-6
D: .

CDR3: ASSLPRPGGWGELF
V: TRBV28
J: TRBJ1-4
D: .

CDR3: ASSEEGRGNTIY
V: TRBV2
J: TRBJ1-3
D: .

CDR3: SAGTGRRSGYT
V: TRBV29-1
J: TRBJ1-2
D: TRBD1

CDR3: ASSLGTVFGYEQY
V: TRBV7-9
J: TRBJ2-7
D: .

CDR3: AIRTGTFYEQY
V: TRBV10-3
J: TRBJ2-7
D: .

CDR3: AISQQGADGYT
V: TRBV10-3
J: TRBJ1-2
D: .

CDR3: ASSEWGNYEQY
V: TRBV19
J: .
D: .

CDR3: ASVGTPATDTQY
V: TRBV12-5
J: TRBJ2-3
D: .

CDR3: ASSWTGVSGTDTQY
V: TRBV7-3
J: TRBJ2-3
D: TRBD1

CDR3: SAISGGRFNEAF
V: TRBV29-1
J: TRBJ1-1
D: .

CDR3: ASSLVGRAYEQY
V: TRBV5-6
J: TRBJ2-7
D: .

CDR3: ASSYRQDANYGYT
V: TRBV6-5
J: TRBJ1-2
D: .

CDR3: ASSSVSGVTDTQY
V: TRBV7-9
J: TRBJ2-3
D: TRBD2

CDR3: ASKGGQGEKLF
V: TRBV6-5
J: TRBJ1-4
D: .

CDR3: ASSFLGQDSYEQY
V: TRBV28
J: TRBJ2-7
D: TRBD1

CDR3: ATRGKGRNTEAF
V: TRBV15
J: TRBJ1-1
D: .

CDR3: ASSYSTPWTSRQY
V: TRBV6-5
J: TRBJ2-7
D: .

CDR3: ASTTRGSPFNQPQH
V: TRBV19
J: TRBJ1-5
D: .

CDR3: ASSTSGLAGVAQF
V: TRBV27
J: TRBJ2-1
D: TRBD2

CDR3: ASSTQLAYEQY
V: TRBV7-9
J: TRBJ2-7
D: .

CDR3: ASSQAGGPNEQF
V: TRBV28
J: TRBJ2-1
D: TRBD2

CDR3: ASSRTGTGVFGTGELF
V: TRBV7-9
J: TRBJ2-2
D: TRBD1

CDR3: ASSPPTGERNIQY
V: TRBV18
J: TRBJ2-4
D: .

CDR3: ASSLDIYTGELF
V: TRBV11-2
J: TRBJ2-2
D: .

CDR3: ASSEIRRTTSTDTQY
V: TRBV6-1
J: TRBJ2-3
D: .